In this sample, the clone carrying this T cell receptor (beta chain) turned up many times. Its antigen is not identified. The data were obtained in a study of human T cells and chemical hapten exposure. Across the study: Small pooled library volume differences mainly caused per-sample TCR yield variation.

Time point specified: patch test 1, 2 weeks after DPC sensitization. Regarding treatment: therapeutic diphenylcyclopropenone sensitization with weekly scalp DPC. Notes on the study in general: Controls had significantly fewer large CDR3 similarity clusters than were formed by expanded TCRs.

TCRdb reprocessed the RACE reads with MiXCR, giving one entry per CDR3 protein. In the table there are roughly 120,000 distinct CDR3 sequences, 12% of which are singletons. The starting material was whole blood, obtained in connection with sensitization to the hapten diphenylcyclopropenone (DPC). This sequence was found in a woman in her forties or fifties with alopecia areata. Some clones in this sample may be carry-over from other donors' samples.

This chain's CDR3 is CASSYQNRGVLSYNSPLHF. The CDR3 DNA sequence: TGTGCCAGCAGTTATCAGAACAGGGGGGTTTTGTCCTATAATTCACCCCTCCACTTT. J is TRBJ1-6 and V is TRBV28, with 8 bases lining up with TRBD1. The ends lost 4 bases at V and 1 base at J; junction bases unmatched: 12. The V gene's germline CDR1 is MDHEN and CDR2 SYDVKM. CDR3 length: 19 residues.